One sample yielded the 25 T cell receptor beta chains listed below, sequenced in a study of cytomegalovirus exposure and HLA in healthy donors. TCRdb's copy holds only in-frame clones and misses some; the assay was immunoSEQ multiplex PCR. The sample records about 130,000 clones, around 90% being singletons. Material: PBMCs. The receptors were sampled from a woman aged 18-29 years in good health and CMV-seronegative.

This chain connects TRBV14 to TRBJ2-1, with 10 bases aligning to TRBD1. J gave up 7 bases and V 5 bases, and 8 bases lay outside the gene matches. Germline V lookup: CDR1 SGHDN, CDR2 FVKESK. The CDR3 is 15 residues long. The CDR3 coding sequence is TGTGCCAGCAGCTCCGGGACAGGGGTGAAGAATGAGCAGTTCTTC. Translated: CASSSGTGVKNEQFF.

The rearrangement joins TRBV11-3 to TRBJ2-5; TRBD1 might be the D (7 bases). The germline gives CDR1 SGHNT, CDR2 YENEEA. The CDR3 length is 17 residues. Trimming removed 2 bases from V and 3 bases from J, with 19 bases in between. The CDR3 spells CASSLWQGGLRKETQYF. In nucleotides, the CDR3 is TGTGCCAGCAGCTTATGGCAGGGGGGACTGAGGAAAGAGACCCAGTACTTC.

This clone has just a few counts. The J gene is TRBJ2-7, the V gene TRBV19, with D maybe TRBD1 (6 bases). The CDR3 is made up of 13 amino acids. The germline V and J ends were trimmed by 3 bases and 7 bases, with 13 bases remaining between them. Germline V gene data show CDR1 as LNHDA and CDR2 as SQIVND (reference sequence). The CDR3 is CASSILSGQEQYF. CDR3 sequence (DNA): TGTGCCAGTAGTATTCTATCTGGACAGGAGCAGTACTTC.

The chain couples TRBV11-2 to TRBJ1-3, with D possibly TRBD1 on 5 matching bases. In germline, CDR1 is SGHAT, CDR2 FQNNGV. There are 17 residues in the CDR3. Trimming shortened V by 5 bases and J by 0 bases, and 17 bases separated the two germline ends. This CDR3 is CASSKAWWGNSGNTIYF. CDR3 DNA sequence: TGTGCCAGCAGCAAAGCCTGGTGGGGCAACTCTGGAAACACCATATATTTT.

The CDR3 here is CASSWTATNEKLFF. As DNA, the CDR3 is TGTGCCAGCAGTTGGACAGCAACTAATGAAAAACTGTTTTTT. The genes are TRBV28 and TRBJ1-4; D might be TRBD1 (6 bases). The CDR3 length is 14 residues. Germline V CDR1 and CDR2: MDHEN, SYDVKM. V lost 4 bases and J 0 bases, leaving 6 bases between the germline ends.

J is TRBJ1-2 and V is TRBV28, with a weak D call TRBD1 (5 bases). CDR3 length equals 13 residues. CDR1 and CDR2 (germline): MDHEN, SYDVKM. V lost 6 bases and J 8 bases, leaving 16 bases between the germline ends. The CDR3, as DNA: TGTGCCAGCAGACTTGGGGCCCGATCGGGCTACACCTTC. Amino acid sequence: CASRLGARSGYTF.

The chain combines TRBV10-3 with TRBJ2-1, with TRBD1 matching 7 bases. From germline, CDR1 is ENHRY and CDR2 SYGVKD. V was pared by 2 bases and J by 3 bases, with 7 bases of the junction left unmatched. The CDR3 sequence is 16 residues long. CDR3 DNA: TGTGCCATCAGTGAGACCGGGACAGAGTACTACAATGAGCAGTTCTTC. Translated: CAISETGTEYYNEQFF.

V and J are TRBV19 and TRBJ2-7; 7 nucleotides align to TRBD1. The germline CDR1 and CDR2 sequences are LNHDA and SQIVND (reference sequence). This CDR3 spans 13 amino acids. V shed 7 bases, J shed 3 bases, and the junction held 6 bases outside the gene matches. CDR3 amino acids: CASKQGDLYEQYF. The CDR3 DNA follows: TGTGCCAGTAAGCAGGGGGACCTCTACGAGCAGTACTTC.

The CDR3: CASSFSDEQYF. CDR3 DNA sequence: TGTGCCAGCAGCTTTTCCGACGAGCAGTACTTC. The chain employs TRBV11-2 and TRBJ2-7; D unclear. The germline V and J ends were trimmed by 3 bases and 5 bases, with 5 bases remaining between them. Per germline, CDR1 SGHAT and CDR2 FQNNGV. The CDR3 totals 11 residues.

V and J are TRBV19 and TRBJ1-1; D perhaps matches TRBD1 (5 bases). CDR1 and CDR2 from the germline V gene are LNHDA and SQIVND (reference sequence). V was shortened by 5 bases and J by 0 bases, with 16 bases between the two germline ends. This CDR3 spans 16 amino acids. In DNA form, the CDR3 reads TGTGCCAGTAGTGAAAATCCATGGACAATGAACACTGAAGCTTTCTTT. It encodes CASSENPWTMNTEAFF.

On this clone itself: Other DNA sequences in this sample translate to the same CDR3. This sequence joins TRBV5-1 and TRBJ2-7, with D perhaps matching TRBD2 (6 bases). Germline CDR1 SGHRS, CDR2 YFSETQ. The V end was cut by 0 bases, the J end by 2 bases, with 9 bases between. This CDR3 spans 14 amino acids. CDR3 DNA: TGCGCCAGCAGCTTGGCCGGGAGTGCCTACGAGCAGTACTTC. This gives the protein CASSLAGSAYEQYF.

The rearrangement uses TRBV13 and TRBJ2-7; TRBD2 is a possible D gene (6 bases). Trimming cost V 3 bases and J 2 bases, with 17 bases left between them. The germline V gene encodes CDR1 PRHDT and CDR2 FYEKMQ (reference sequence). This CDR3 is 16 amino acids long. The CDR3 sequence: CASSFRMPGEPYEQYF. The CDR3 bases are TGTGCCAGCAGCTTTAGGATGCCGGGAGAACCCTACGAGCAGTACTTC. The full variable domain, its missing parts supplied by reference TRBV13 and TRBJ2-7, is AAGVIQSPRHLIKEKRETATLKCYPIPRHDTVYWYQQGPGQDPQFLISFYEKMQSDKGSIPDRFSAQQFSDYHSELNMSSLELGDSALYFCASSFRMPGEPYEQYFGPGTRLTVT.

This chain's CDR3 is CASSIQGALGEKLFF. The CDR3 DNA reads TGTGCCAGCAGTATTCAGGGGGCATTGGGTGAAAAACTGTTTTTT. The chain joins TRBV6-1 to TRBJ1-4; 8 nucleotides agree with TRBD1. Germline loops: CDR1 MNHNS, CDR2 SASEGT. V dropped 5 bases and J dropped 7; count of bases not matched to a gene: 9. The CDR3 loop spans 15 amino acids.

This chain connects TRBV6-1 to TRBJ2-2; 9 bases match TRBD2. J lost 7 bases, V lost 0 bases, and 9 bases had no gene match. CDR1 MNHNS and CDR2 SASEGT come from the germline V gene. CDR3 length: 17 residues. The CDR3 DNA reads TGTGCCAGCAGTGAAGCAAGGTTAGCGGGAGCGAACGGGGAGCTGTTTTTT. It codes for CASSEARLAGANGELFF.

V is TRBV30 and J is TRBJ2-7; possibly TRBD2 for D (6 bases). This CDR3 has 12 residues. Trimming took 4 bases from V and 5 from J, leaving 12 bases between them. Per the germline V gene, CDR1 is GTSNPN and CDR2 is SVGIG (reference sequence). The CDR3 nucleotides read TGTGCCTGGACAGAAGCGGGCCACGAGCAGTACTTC. Translation gives CAWTEAGHEQYF.

Here the CDR3 DNA reads TGTGCCAGCAGGAGAACATTCAGGGAAAAACTGTTTTTT. Its translation: CASRRTFREKLFF. V gene TRBV14 combines with J gene TRBJ1-4; D not certain. V lost 6 bases, J lost 8 bases, and 13 bases lay in between. Germline CDR1 SGHDN, CDR2 FVKESK. This CDR3 is 13 amino acids long.

Only one count was recorded for this clone. The rearrangement uses TRBV27 and TRBJ2-1; TRBD2 matches 8 bases. The CDR3 has 16 amino acids. CDR1 and CDR2 from the germline V gene are MNHEY and SMNVEV (reference sequence). The V and J ends lost 2 bases and 2 bases, in that order; junction bases with no gene match: 5. The CDR3 loop is CASSLASGSAYNEQFF. The CDR3 bases are TGTGCCAGCAGTTTAGCGAGCGGGAGTGCCTACAATGAGCAGTTCTTC.

The chain uses TRBV14 and TRBJ2-7, with 12 bases matching TRBD2. Unmatched junction bases numbered 3, after V lost 3 bases and J lost 3 bases. In germline, CDR1 is SGHDN, CDR2 FVKESK. The CDR3 extends over 15 amino acids. The CDR3 sequence: CASSHRLAGVYEQYF. CDR3 DNA sequence: TGTGCCAGCAGCCACCGACTAGCGGGAGTCTACGAGCAGTACTTC. The whole variable domain, remainder taken from reference TRBV14 and TRBJ2-7, is EAGVTQFPSHSVIEKGQTVTLRCDPISGHDNLYWYRRVMGKEIKFLLHFVKESKQDESGMPNNRFLAERTGGTYSTLKVQPAELEDSGVYFCASSHRLAGVYEQYFGPGTRLTVT.

J is TRBJ2-3 and V is TRBV11-2, with 8 positions matching TRBD2. The germline CDR1 and CDR2 sequences are SGHAT and FQNNGV. V was pared by 7 bases and J by 6 bases, with 9 bases of the junction left unmatched. The CDR3 consists of 14 residues. The CDR3 loop reads CASTPPGGSDTQYF. The DNA for the CDR3 is TGTGCCAGCACCCCTCCGGGAGGGTCGGATACGCAGTATTTT.

This chain's CDR3 is CASSGGQGFTEAFF. The CDR3 DNA reads TGTGCCAGCAGTGGGGGACAGGGTTTCACTGAAGCTTTCTTT. The chain has TRBV6-1 and TRBJ1-1, with 9 bases that match TRBD1. Germline V CDR1 and CDR2: MNHNS, SASEGT. V lost 4 bases, J lost 4 bases, and 4 bases stayed unmatched. The CDR3 has 14 residues.

This rearrangement joins TRBV14 to TRBJ2-3; possible D gene TRBD2, 6 bases. Trimming took off 1 base at V and 0 bases at J, with 8 bases between the two ends. CDR1 and CDR2 (germline): SGHDN, FVKESK. This CDR3 region has 15 residues. For the CDR3, the DNA is TGTGCCAGCAGCCAAGTGAGCGGGAGCACAGATACGCAGTATTTT. Residues: CASSQVSGSTDTQYF.

The rearrangement uses TRBV7-2 and TRBJ1-1, with a possible D match to TRBD1 (5 bases). V was shortened by 5 bases and J by 4 bases, with 17 bases between the two germline ends. The CDR3 runs to 15 residues. Germline CDR1 is SGHTA and CDR2 is FQGNSA. CDR3 residues: CASSPGDRWGTEAFF. CDR3 DNA: TGTGCCAGCAGCCCGGGTGACAGATGGGGCACTGAAGCTTTCTTT.

The chain couples TRBV2 to TRBJ2-5; D uncertain. The V end lost 4 bases, the J end lost 5 bases, and 17 bases lay between the germline ends. This CDR3 spans 15 amino acids. CDR1 and CDR2 (germline): SNHLY, FYNNEI. The DNA of the CDR3 is TGTGCCAGCAGTGGTACCGGGTCGGCTTCGGAGACCCAGTACTTC. Amino acids: CASSGTGSASETQYF.

The chain has TRBV28 and TRBJ2-7, with 9 nucleotides matching TRBD2. The CDR3 has 15 residues. CDR1 MDHEN and CDR2 SYDVKM come from the germline V gene. V trimming: 6 bases; J trimming: 6 bases; junction bases outside the gene matches: 12. This chain's CDR3 is CASSTLAGEDVEQYF. The CDR3 nucleotides read TGTGCCAGCAGCACATTAGCGGGAGAGGATGTCGAGCAGTACTTC.

The chain joins TRBV10-1 to TRBJ2-7, with TRBD2 matching over 9 bases. Germline trimming cut 10 bases from V and 4 bases from J; bases unmatched to any gene: 11. The CDR3 covers 14 residues. CDR1 WNHNN and CDR2 SYGVQD come from the germline V gene (reference sequence). The CDR3 reads CAKRQAGGLYEQYF. DNA of the CDR3: TGCGCCAAAAGGCAAGCGGGAGGCCTATACGAGCAGTACTTC.